These T cell receptor beta chains were read from a single sample in a study of post-analysis software for immune sequencing data. TCRdb ran MiXCR on the PCR reads and lists one entry per CDR3 protein. The sample shows about 820,000 distinct CDR3 sequences, around 50% of them seen only once. What was sequenced was blood. These receptors originate from a girl between 5 and 17 years old with multiple sclerosis. Each CDR3 is given with its conserved first and last residue. D genes are given only for firm matches. Clone size is stated in some rows and not others, as once, few, many or a class when expanded.

J gene: TRBJ1-1
CDR3 length: 15
V gene: TRBV20-1
D gene: TRBD1
clone size: few
CDR3 DNA: TGCAGTGCACCGGACAAGTTGACAGGGGACACTGAAGCTTTCTTT
CDR3 protein: CSAPDKLTGDTEAFF

J gene: TRBJ1-2
CDR3 length: 13
V gene: TRBV20-1
D gene: NA
clone size: NA
CDR3 DNA: TGCAGTGCTGTCAATCAGGGGATCTATGGCTACACCTTC
CDR3 protein: CSAVNQGIYGYTF

J gene: TRBJ1-1
CDR3 length: 15
V gene: TRBV6-2/TRBV6-3
D gene: NA
clone size: NA
CDR3 DNA: TGTGCCAGCAGCCCCCAGGGACTACTGAACACTGAAGCTTTCTTT
CDR3 protein: CASSPQGLLNTEAFF

J gene: TRBJ2-5
CDR3 length: 15
V gene: TRBV27
D gene: NA
clone size: NA
CDR3 DNA: TGTGCCAGCAGCCCGCATCAGGGGTACCAAGAGACCCAGTACTTC
CDR3 protein: CASSPHQGYQETQYF

J gene: TRBJ1-1
CDR3 length: 15
V gene: TRBV12-3/TRBV12-4
D gene: TRBD1
clone size: NA
CDR3 DNA: TGTGCCAGCAGGCGGGACAGGGGCCCCCACACTGAAGCTTTCTTT
CDR3 protein: CASRRDRGPHTEAFF

J gene: TRBJ2-1
CDR3 length: 13
V gene: TRBV5-1
D gene: NA
clone size: many
CDR3 DNA: TGCGCCAGCAGCTTGGGTCGTGACAATGAGCAGTTCTTC
CDR3 protein: CASSLGRDNEQFF

J gene: TRBJ2-7
CDR3 length: 15
V gene: TRBV25-1
D gene: NA
clone size: NA
CDR3 DNA: TGTGCCAGCAGTGAAACCCATATTTTCCCCTACGAGCAGTACTTC
CDR3 protein: CASSETHIFPYEQYF

J gene: TRBJ2-3
CDR3 length: 15
V gene: TRBV6-5
D gene: TRBD1
clone size: NA
CDR3 DNA: TGTGCCAGCAGTTGGAGCAGGGGGCGCGAAGATACGCAGTATTTT
CDR3 protein: CASSWSRGREDTQYF

J gene: TRBJ2-7
CDR3 length: 14
V gene: TRBV6-2/TRBV6-3
D gene: NA
clone size: NA
CDR3 DNA: TGTGCCAGCAGTTACGAATTACCGAGGGACGAGCAGTACTTC
CDR3 protein: CASSYELPRDEQYF

J gene: TRBJ2-1
CDR3 length: 18
V gene: TRBV11-2
D gene: TRBD2
clone size: NA
CDR3 DNA: TGTGCCAGCAGCTTAGTAGGCTGGACTAGCGGGACTACATATGAGCAGTTCTTC
CDR3 protein: CASSLVGWTSGTTYEQFF

J gene: TRBJ2-3
CDR3 length: 15
V gene: TRBV29-1
D gene: NA
clone size: NA
CDR3 DNA: TGCAGCGTTGACCTGAGGGAGAAAGGCACAGATACGCAGTATTTT
CDR3 protein: CSVDLREKGTDTQYF

J gene: TRBJ2-6
CDR3 length: 17
V gene: TRBV7-9
D gene: NA
clone size: NA
CDR3 DNA: TGTGCCAGCAGCCTTATCAGGGGTGTGACCGGGGCCAACGTCCTGACTTTC
CDR3 protein: CASSLIRGVTGANVLTF

J gene: TRBJ2-7
CDR3 length: 17
V gene: TRBV6-2/TRBV6-3
D gene: TRBD2
clone size: NA
CDR3 DNA: TGTGCCAGCAGCCGGTGGACTAGTTTCCCAAACTCCTACGAGCAGTACTTC
CDR3 protein: CASSRWTSFPNSYEQYF

J gene: TRBJ1-2
CDR3 length: 12
V gene: TRBV29-1
D gene: NA
clone size: NA
CDR3 DNA: TGCAGCGTTGAGGGCAATAACTATGGCTACACCTTC
CDR3 protein: CSVEGNNYGYTF

J gene: TRBJ2-7
CDR3 length: 14
V gene: TRBV5-5
D gene: NA
clone size: few
CDR3 DNA: TGTGCCAGCATAGAACAGGGCGGGCGCTACGAGCAGTACTTC
CDR3 protein: CASIEQGGRYEQYF

J gene: TRBJ1-2
CDR3 length: 13
V gene: TRBV6-1
D gene: NA
clone size: NA
CDR3 DNA: TGTGCCAGCAGAAACAAGGGGGGATATGGCTACACCTTC
CDR3 protein: CASRNKGGYGYTF

J gene: TRBJ2-7
CDR3 length: 14
V gene: TRBV19
D gene: TRBD1
clone size: once
CDR3 DNA: TGTGCCAGTAGTTCGGACAGGGGGTACTACGAGCAGTACTTC
CDR3 protein: CASSSDRGYYEQYF

J gene: TRBJ1-1
CDR3 length: 15
V gene: TRBV9
D gene: TRBD1
clone size: NA
CDR3 DNA: TGTGCCAGCAGCGTAGAGACAGGGGATGACACTGAAGCTTTCTTT
CDR3 protein: CASSVETGDDTEAFF

J gene: TRBJ2-5
CDR3 length: 15
V gene: TRBV5-1
D gene: NA
clone size: NA
CDR3 DNA: TGCGCCAGCAGCTATCGAGGGACCGGTGGAGAGACCCAGTACTTC
CDR3 protein: CASSYRGTGGETQYF

J gene: TRBJ2-7
CDR3 length: 13
V gene: TRBV10-3
D gene: NA
clone size: few
CDR3 DNA: TGTGCCATCAGTGAAGGGGGGGGACACGAGCAGTACTTC
CDR3 protein: CAISEGGGHEQYF